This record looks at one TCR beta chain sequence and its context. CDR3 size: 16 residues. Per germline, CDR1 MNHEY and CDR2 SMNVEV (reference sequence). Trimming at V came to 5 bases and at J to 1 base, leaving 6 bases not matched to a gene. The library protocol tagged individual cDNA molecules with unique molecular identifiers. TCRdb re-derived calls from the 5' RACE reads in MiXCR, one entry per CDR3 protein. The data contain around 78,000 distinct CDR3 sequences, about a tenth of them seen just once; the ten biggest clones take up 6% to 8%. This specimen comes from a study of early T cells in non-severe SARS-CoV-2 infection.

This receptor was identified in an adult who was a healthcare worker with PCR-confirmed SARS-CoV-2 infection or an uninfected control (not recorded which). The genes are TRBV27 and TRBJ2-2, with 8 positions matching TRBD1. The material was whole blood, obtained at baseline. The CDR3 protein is CASSNAGQGNTGELFF. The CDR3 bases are TGTGCCAGCAGTAACGCCGGACAGGGGAACACCGGGGAGCTGTTTTTT.